These 16 T cell receptor beta chains were sequenced from one sample in a study of cytomegalovirus exposure and HLA in healthy donors. Both 60 Vbeta primers and 13 Jbeta primers went into the PCR. Measured with immunoSEQ multiplex PCR; TCRdb has only the in-frame clones, and not every one. This sample has approximately 140,000 clones, with around 73% found just once. The material sequenced was PBMCs. These receptors all come from a human donor in good health.

The chain is built from TRBV10-3 and TRBJ2-2, with D hard to call. The V and J ends lost 10 bases and 2 bases respectively, with 5 bases between them. This CDR3 is built from 11 residues. CDR1 and CDR2 (germline): ENHRY, SYGVKD. CDR3 amino acids: CATQNTGELFF. The CDR3 coding sequence is TGTGCCACCCAAAACACCGGGGAGCTGTTTTTT.

This rearrangement joins TRBV10-3 to TRBJ1-3; D perhaps matches TRBD1 (6 bases). Trimming pared 4 bases from V and 4 bases from J, leaving 8 bases between. This CDR3 is 13 amino acids long. Germline lookup yields CDR1 ENHRY and CDR2 SYGVKD. CDR3 amino acids: CAISATGGNTIYF. Written as DNA, the CDR3 is TGTGCCATCAGTGCCACAGGGGGAAACACCATATATTTT.

The chain recombines TRBV29-1 with TRBJ2-2; 10 nucleotides match TRBD2. V dropped 3 bases and J dropped 2; count of bases not matched to a gene: 6. The CDR3 runs 16 residues. Germline CDR1 SQVTM, CDR2 ANQGSEA. CDR3 residues: CSVEISGGTNTGELFF. The CDR3 coding sequence is TGCAGCGTTGAGATTAGCGGGGGGACCAACACCGGGGAGCTGTTTTTT.

The chain carries TRBV10-3 and TRBJ2-7, with a possible D match to TRBD1 (6 bases). The germline gives CDR1 ENHRY, CDR2 SYGVKD. Between the trimmed V and J ends, which lost 6 bases and 2 bases, there was a span of 11 bases. The CDR3 runs 13 residues. The CDR3 is CAIRDSQAYEQYF. For the CDR3, the DNA is TGTGCCATCAGGGACAGCCAGGCCTACGAGCAGTACTTC.

J is TRBJ2-5 and V is TRBV15; D remains unclear. The CDR3 consists of 13 residues. Trimming pared 6 bases from V and 0 bases from J, leaving 8 bases between. From germline, CDR1 is LNHNV and CDR2 YYDKDF (reference sequence). CDR3 amino acids: CATRYEDQETQYF. DNA for the CDR3: TGTGCCACCAGATATGAGGACCAAGAGACCCAGTACTTC.

V and J are TRBV4-2 and TRBJ2-3, with 9 bases identical to TRBD2. Per germline, CDR1 LGHNA and CDR2 YNFKEQ. V lost 2 bases to trimming and J lost 5 bases; unmatched junction nucleotides: 17. CDR3 length equals 19 residues. The DNA for the CDR3 is TGTGCCAGCAGCCAAAAACAACTGACTAGCGGTCGACAGGGAGATACGCAGTATTTT. It is translated as CASSQKQLTSGRQGDTQYF.

The rearrangement links TRBV28 to TRBJ1-6; 10 bases agree with TRBD1. The germline V gene encodes CDR1 MDHEN and CDR2 SYDVKM. After removal of 2 bases from V and 10 bases from J, the junction contained 5 bases not matched to a gene. The CDR3 runs to 15 residues. The CDR3 sequence is CASSLGTGALSPLHF. The CDR3 nucleotides read TGTGCCAGCAGTTTAGGGACAGGGGCTCTCTCACCCCTCCACTTT.

The chain carries TRBV6-1 and TRBJ2-5; 9 bases fit TRBD2. The CDR3 loop spans 15 amino acids. V shed 5 bases, J shed 5 bases, and the junction held 9 bases outside the gene matches. Per the germline V gene, CDR1 is MNHNS and CDR2 is SASEGT. This chain's CDR3 is CASSSGRGGPETQYF. The CDR3 region has the DNA TGTGCCAGCAGTTCCGGGCGGGGGGGCCCGGAGACCCAGTACTTC.

The gene calls are TRBV27 and TRBJ1-1, with D hard to call. This CDR3 is built from 13 residues. V lost 10 bases and J lost 0, with 12 bases in between. Germline assignment: CDR1 MNHEY and CDR2 SMNVEV (reference sequence). The CDR3 DNA reads TGTGCCACCAGACTTGTGGTGAACACTGAAGCTTTCTTT. The encoded protein is CATRLVVNTEAFF.

In this sample, this clone turned up a few times. This sequence joins TRBV7-3 and TRBJ2-7, with TRBD2 as a possible D gene (6 bases). Trimming took 3 bases from V and 6 from J, leaving 15 bases between them. The germline V gene has CDR1 SGHTA and CDR2 FQGTGA. CDR3 length equals 14 residues. CDR3 sequence (DNA): TGTGCCAGCAGCTTGGAGGGGCAGGGTTTCGAGCAGTACTTC. Protein product: CASSLEGQGFEQYF.

This clone is a singleton in its sample. The chain employs TRBV25-1 and TRBJ1-2; D remains ambiguous. Trimming stripped 4 bases from V and 4 bases from J, with 10 bases between. CDR1 is MGHDK, CDR2 SYGVNS, per germline. CDR3 length equals 13 residues. CDR3 protein: CASSARGSYGYTF. CDR3 sequence (DNA): TGTGCCAGCAGTGCTCGGGGTTCCTATGGCTACACCTTC.

In regard to this clone: A read error is the likely source, as a far larger clone sits one nucleotide away. The same CDR3 can be traced to other DNA sequences in this sample. The chain has TRBV7-9 and TRBJ2-7; D is unclear. The CDR3 spans 12 residues. Germline V lookup: CDR1 SEHNR, CDR2 FQNEAQ (reference sequence). V shed 0 bases and J shed 3 bases, with 3 bases lying between them. CDR3 bases: TGTGCCAGCAGCTTAGCCAACTACGAGCAGTACTTC. This sequence encodes CASSLANYEQYF.

This rearrangement joins TRBV7-8 to TRBJ2-7; TRBD1 matches at 8 bases. The germline V gene has CDR1 SGHVS and CDR2 FQNEAQ. Germline trimming cut 5 bases from V and 2 bases from J; bases unmatched to any gene: 5. The length of the CDR3 is 14 residues. The CDR3 here is CASSPGTGTYEQYF. For the CDR3, the DNA is TGTGCCAGCAGCCCAGGGACAGGTACCTACGAGCAGTACTTC.

The chain couples TRBV2 to TRBJ1-5; D gene ambiguous. The V and J ends lost 3 bases and 5 bases respectively, with 11 bases between them. Germline V gene sequence: CDR1 SNHLY, CDR2 FYNNEI. The CDR3 spans 14 residues. The CDR3 loop is CASSDRGGYQPQHF. CDR3 coding DNA: TGTGCCAGCAGTGATCGGGGAGGATATCAGCCCCAGCATTTT.

This clone was seen more than once but under ten times. V is TRBV7-9 and J is TRBJ1-4; D remains ambiguous. Trimming cost V 8 bases and J 6 bases, with 16 bases left between them. The length of the CDR3 is 14 residues. In germline, CDR1 is SEHNR, CDR2 FQNEAQ (reference sequence). CDR3 in amino acids: CASGFVGRDEKLFF. DNA of the CDR3: TGTGCCAGCGGGTTCGTCGGGCGGGATGAAAAACTGTTTTTT. The full variable domain, rest sourced from reference TRBV7-9 and TRBJ1-4, is DTGVSQNPRHKITKRGQNVTFRCDPISEHNRLYWYRQTLGQGPEFLTYFQNEAQLEKSRLLSDRFSAERPKGSFSTLEIQRTEQGDSAMYLCASGFVGRDEKLFFGSGTQLSVL.

This clone showed up just a few times. The gene calls are TRBV6-5 and TRBJ2-1; D is possibly TRBD1 (5 bases). Germline V gene data show CDR1 as MNHEY and CDR2 as SVGAGI. CDR3 length: 14 amino acids. Trimming removed 4 bases from V and 5 bases from J, with 12 bases in between. The CDR3: CASSLGAADNEQFF. The CDR3 bases are TGTGCCAGCAGTTTAGGGGCCGCTGACAATGAGCAGTTCTTC.